The sequence of this T cell receptor beta chain was determined in a study of OX40 agonist ivuxolimab in advanced cancers. Study-wide background: The dose-escalation group included hepatocellular carcinoma, melanoma, renal cell carcinoma and head and neck cancer. Overall study findings and caveats: Partial responders at 0.1-3.0 mg/kg showed near-lowest clonal expansion.

Prior autoimmune disease or systemic immunosuppression barred patients. Sequencing used immunoSEQ multiplex PCR; TCRdb keeps in-frame clones, though not all of them. In the table there are 60,000 to 75,000 clones, 84% of which are singletons. This clone was counted a few times. Antigen unknown. The sequence came from an adult with an advanced solid tumor such as melanoma, head and neck, liver or kidney cancer. Specimen: CD4+ or CD8+ T cells sorted from blood, collected in a trial of the OX40 agonist ivuxolimab.

CDR3 residues: CASSVGMMNTEAFF. The DNA of the CDR3 is TGTGCCAGCAGTGTGGGGATGATGAACACTGAAGCTTTCTTT. The genes are TRBV2 and TRBJ1-1; D is unclear. In germline, CDR1 is SNHLY, CDR2 FYNNEI. V shed 4 bases and J shed 0 bases, with 9 bases lying between them. The CDR3 extends over 14 amino acids.